This TCR beta chain was profiled in a study of cytomegalovirus exposure and HLA in healthy donors (dated by TCRdb to about 2017). Describing the broader study: In an earlier analysis of approximately 640 of the donors, 276 Gb of sequence data and 100 million or so unique TCR beta sequences from about 179 million T cells were reported. Of the 300 to 400 genotyped donors, approximately 83% fell in the genetic ancestry cluster associated with self-reported Caucasian donors. In a later genetic analysis, genome-wide SNP genotypes for about three fifths of the roughly 670 donors were used, and that subset was treated as a discovery cohort. An earlier analysis of 587 of the donors used high-throughput TCR beta sequencing to judge whether each TCR beta V gene segment behaved as functional or pseudogenic. Typing coverage varied by locus: about 629-640 donors for A, B, C, DRB1 and DQB1; roughly 500 for DQA1; approximately 570 for DPA1; approximately 490 for DPB1. Rather than drawing on any new phenotypic data, the later analysis identified candidate immune exposures from TCR beta sequences and the way those sequences occurred across donors. Alongside the repertoire data, information on donor age, sex, ethnicity and CMV serostatus was compiled. About 300 gigabases of sequencing data and 75 million to 85 million unique TCR sequences made up an early release that covered some 640 HLA-typed donors. Among some 400 genotyped donors of the cohort, an average of about 220,000 unique TCR beta nucleotide sequences was sequenced per donor, of which 15% to 20% were non-productive. A separate validation cohort of 100 to 150 different subjects was used in addition to the roughly 700-subject first cohort. The aim of the study was to test whether cataloging public T cell receptors could identify signatures of past pathogen exposure. High-throughput TCR immunosequencing, statistical association of individual TCRs with disease status, and machine learning were combined to predict cytomegalovirus infection status. A later analysis re-examined previously published TCR beta repertoires from more than 650 donors and added high-resolution HLA genotyping to investigate patterns of TCR occurrence. The study used immunosequencing to profile the T cell repertoires of approximately 690 subjects and linked those repertoires to cytomegalovirus serostatus. Because of strong linkage in the cohort, 5 or 6 DR-DQ haplotypes were treated as single units for association and clustering. All discovery cohort repertoires had been generated on a single sequencing platform. Both class I and class II loci were covered by HLA typing, at four-digit resolution.

In total, roughly 670 healthy bone marrow donors made up the cohort. All cohort members were sampled while nominally healthy, although unrecorded immune exposures were likely present. The donor tested CMV seropositive and was one of the 289 seropositive cohort members. A peripheral blood sample was collected from each donor, and TCR beta sequencing was performed on peripheral blood mononuclear cells. Genomic DNA extraction from the blood cell samples was performed with the Qiagen DNeasy Blood Extraction Kit. Libraries were constructed by the immunoSEQ multiplex PCR assay. For the multiplex PCR, a mixture combining 60 forward primers for TCR Vbeta segments and 13 reverse primers for TCR Jbeta segments was used. The CDR3 region of rearranged TCR beta genes was amplified from genomic DNA by a multiplex PCR assay. On the Illumina HiSeq System, the amplified TCR beta libraries were sequenced as 87-base-pair reads. Regarding the original processing steps: In a later analysis, tens of millions of unique TCR beta chains were counted across the 650 to 750 repertoires, and roughly 11 million of these chains were shared by at least two donors. Raw reads were error-corrected and collapsed into unique sequences by a nearest-neighbor algorithm in which closely related sequences were merged to remove PCR and sequencing errors. V, D and J gene segments were assigned by aligning CDR3 sequences to IMGT reference sequences. Each retained sequence needed at least a six-nucleotide match to both a V gene segment and a J gene segment. Rearrangements were called productive when the CDR3 lacked stop codons and stayed in frame with V and J; all others were non-productive. Following IMGT convention, CDR3 was defined as the stretch from the second conserved V-encoded cysteine to the conserved J-encoded phenylalanine. The earlier analysis of about 610 of the donors excluded sequences that lacked an unambiguous match to a single V gene segment. In an earlier analysis of almost 600 of the donors, a V segment was called functional when productive rearrangements were above 56.7%, and segregating when the standard deviation between donors exceeded 5%. A statistical classification framework was developed to diagnose cytomegalovirus status using the catalog of TCR beta chain sequences. V and J gene assignment, in a later analysis, came from comparing TCR nucleotide sequences with IMGT/GENE-DB human TR gene sequences. A later analysis assigned CDR3 sequences and most-parsimonious VDJ recombination scenarios with the TCRdist pipeline. In a later analysis, each TCR beta chain was defined by its CDR3 amino acid sequence together with its V-gene family, and reads without a unique V-gene family were excluded. A later analysis removed several hundred highly shared, low-generation-probability nucleotide sequences to deal with suspected cross-contamination and a sequencing artifact. In a later analysis, a clonal expansion index was calculated for each public chain from normalized within-repertoire ranks of inferred template counts. In a later analysis, generation probabilities were computed with a VDJ recombination model fitted to out-of-frame rearrangements, and the resulting probabilities were checked against IGoR. Hypergeometric tests were used in a later analysis to score TCR-TCR, TCR-HLA and TCR-CMV co-occurrence, with a repertoire-size bias correction applied to the TCR pairs. To estimate false discovery rates, a later analysis permuted the HLA or CMV assignments 20 times. In a later analysis, co-occurring TCRs were grouped with DBSCAN, and TCRdist sequence similarity was added when clustering was performed within HLA-allele-positive subsets. Co-occurrence clustering excluded repertoires with fewer than 30,000 or more than 120,000 public chains, plus five with anomalous nucleotide sharing. What TCRdb holds here is the immuneACCESS table cut down to in-frame rearrangements. Part of the clones is not present; checked against another copy, under half of the missing clones reflect an unresolved V gene, and the others are unexplained. Clone size and the V and J calls come from that table; the DNA yielded D and trimming. The table for this sample lists about 130,000 clones; about 81% of them were counted only once. 5.5% to 6% of the sample comes from the top ten.

Results the study describes overall, beyond this receptor: In a later analysis, most CMV-associated TCR beta chains were found to appear HLA-restricted, with HLA associations seemingly driven largely by CMV exposure. The classifier was reported to diagnose cytomegalovirus status with high specificity and sensitivity in both the original cohort and the validation cohort. In an earlier analysis of 587 of the donors, most TCR beta V segments appeared in productive rearrangements about 87% or about 30% of the time, broadly matching IMGT annotations. A later genetic analysis associated a missense DCLRE1C variant with V-gene and J-gene trimming of TCR beta chains, and an independent cohort replicated the association. The earlier analysis of approximately 540 of the donors excluded over 15 rarely observed V segments, including chromosome 9 orphons, because counts were too low. At a false discovery rate of 0.05, a later analysis linked some 18,000 TCR beta sequences to specific HLA alleles. A further reported finding was that TCR beta sequences accurately predicted the HLA-A and HLA-B alleles for most subjects in the first cohort. Because some donors lacked HLA typing at each locus, the association tests relied only on the typed subset. A later analysis reported that several top co-occurrence clusters appeared linked to parvovirus B19, influenza, CMV and Epstein-Barr virus. The authors suggested that the approach could potentially be generalized to other disease states and immunological phenotypes. The study gave a list of 150 to 200 TCR beta chains associated with cytomegalovirus. Some IMGT-functional V segments, including TRBV6-2 and TRBV6-3, could not be told apart with the 87-base-pair reads, so those segments were excluded. For the cohort, immune exposure information was limited to CMV serostatus. Across donors, most TCR sequences were observed very rarely, whereas some public TCRs were present in many individuals. Compared with the roughly 700-donor mean, donors in an Asian-associated ancestry cluster had fewer N-insertions in productive TCRs, according to a later genetic analysis. A few of the identified cytomegalovirus-associated TCR beta chains were confirmed in vitro to be specific for cytomegalovirus antigens. Only TCR beta chains were sequenced in this cohort, and the absence of alpha or paired-chain data limited detectable features. Sequencing depth was assumed to be roughly uniform across donors in the presence/absence analyses, though that assumption may not hold. Assigning TCR associations to individual alleles was difficult when HLA alleles, especially DR and DQ, strongly co-occurred. Correlated functional status among segregating V segments might be attributable to linkage disequilibrium, but an unknown experimental factor could not be ruled out. Compared with equally common non-associated chains, HLA-associated TCR beta chains in a later analysis were more clonally expanded and had lower generation probabilities. A cluster of highly shared sequence variants was judged likely to be a technical artifact of the sequencing pipeline. In a later analysis, the rate of TCR association differed among HLA loci, with DRB1 alleles having the most associated TCRs and HLA-C alleles having the fewest.

The junction shows trimming of 2 bases on V and 6 bases on J, plus 13 bases between the germline ends. Including cysteine and phenylalanine, the CDR3 has 13 amino acids. Of all the DNA, just the CDR3 is kept, 39 bases in frame from base 1. As encoded in the germline V gene (reference sequence), CDR1 is GTSNPN while CDR2 is SVGIG. As concerns this clone: The antigen it recognizes is unknown. Per-nucleotide qualities are absent, and no much larger clonotype sits a single base away.

The chain couples TRBV30 to TRBJ1-2, with an unclear D gene assignment. The specimen was PBMCs. This clonotype originated in a middle-aged woman in good health and CMV-seropositive. The nucleotide sequence reads as follows: TGTGCCTGGAGTAAGTGGTCCGGGGATGGCTACACCTTC. Its protein is CAWSKWSGDGYTF.